This T cell receptor (beta chain) is from a study of T cell changes during pregnancy in multiple sclerosis. Measured with immunoSEQ multiplex PCR; TCRdb has only the in-frame clones, and not every one. The sample lists about 51,000 clones, 85% to 95% occurring once. Trimming cost V 0 bases and J 6 bases; bases outside gene matches: 8. The CDR3 runs to 16 residues. CDR1 and CDR2 from the germline V gene are SGHTA and FQGNSA. The sequenced sample was peripheral blood, obtained in the second trimester of pregnancy. The gene calls are TRBV7-2 and TRBJ2-7; 10 nucleotides align to TRBD2. The clonotype originates from a female donor with multiple sclerosis, enrolled in a pregnancy study. CDR3 residues: CASSLAESGRAGEQYF. The DNA for the CDR3 is TGTGCCAGCAGCTTAGCGGAGAGCGGGAGGGCCGGCGAGCAGTACTTC.